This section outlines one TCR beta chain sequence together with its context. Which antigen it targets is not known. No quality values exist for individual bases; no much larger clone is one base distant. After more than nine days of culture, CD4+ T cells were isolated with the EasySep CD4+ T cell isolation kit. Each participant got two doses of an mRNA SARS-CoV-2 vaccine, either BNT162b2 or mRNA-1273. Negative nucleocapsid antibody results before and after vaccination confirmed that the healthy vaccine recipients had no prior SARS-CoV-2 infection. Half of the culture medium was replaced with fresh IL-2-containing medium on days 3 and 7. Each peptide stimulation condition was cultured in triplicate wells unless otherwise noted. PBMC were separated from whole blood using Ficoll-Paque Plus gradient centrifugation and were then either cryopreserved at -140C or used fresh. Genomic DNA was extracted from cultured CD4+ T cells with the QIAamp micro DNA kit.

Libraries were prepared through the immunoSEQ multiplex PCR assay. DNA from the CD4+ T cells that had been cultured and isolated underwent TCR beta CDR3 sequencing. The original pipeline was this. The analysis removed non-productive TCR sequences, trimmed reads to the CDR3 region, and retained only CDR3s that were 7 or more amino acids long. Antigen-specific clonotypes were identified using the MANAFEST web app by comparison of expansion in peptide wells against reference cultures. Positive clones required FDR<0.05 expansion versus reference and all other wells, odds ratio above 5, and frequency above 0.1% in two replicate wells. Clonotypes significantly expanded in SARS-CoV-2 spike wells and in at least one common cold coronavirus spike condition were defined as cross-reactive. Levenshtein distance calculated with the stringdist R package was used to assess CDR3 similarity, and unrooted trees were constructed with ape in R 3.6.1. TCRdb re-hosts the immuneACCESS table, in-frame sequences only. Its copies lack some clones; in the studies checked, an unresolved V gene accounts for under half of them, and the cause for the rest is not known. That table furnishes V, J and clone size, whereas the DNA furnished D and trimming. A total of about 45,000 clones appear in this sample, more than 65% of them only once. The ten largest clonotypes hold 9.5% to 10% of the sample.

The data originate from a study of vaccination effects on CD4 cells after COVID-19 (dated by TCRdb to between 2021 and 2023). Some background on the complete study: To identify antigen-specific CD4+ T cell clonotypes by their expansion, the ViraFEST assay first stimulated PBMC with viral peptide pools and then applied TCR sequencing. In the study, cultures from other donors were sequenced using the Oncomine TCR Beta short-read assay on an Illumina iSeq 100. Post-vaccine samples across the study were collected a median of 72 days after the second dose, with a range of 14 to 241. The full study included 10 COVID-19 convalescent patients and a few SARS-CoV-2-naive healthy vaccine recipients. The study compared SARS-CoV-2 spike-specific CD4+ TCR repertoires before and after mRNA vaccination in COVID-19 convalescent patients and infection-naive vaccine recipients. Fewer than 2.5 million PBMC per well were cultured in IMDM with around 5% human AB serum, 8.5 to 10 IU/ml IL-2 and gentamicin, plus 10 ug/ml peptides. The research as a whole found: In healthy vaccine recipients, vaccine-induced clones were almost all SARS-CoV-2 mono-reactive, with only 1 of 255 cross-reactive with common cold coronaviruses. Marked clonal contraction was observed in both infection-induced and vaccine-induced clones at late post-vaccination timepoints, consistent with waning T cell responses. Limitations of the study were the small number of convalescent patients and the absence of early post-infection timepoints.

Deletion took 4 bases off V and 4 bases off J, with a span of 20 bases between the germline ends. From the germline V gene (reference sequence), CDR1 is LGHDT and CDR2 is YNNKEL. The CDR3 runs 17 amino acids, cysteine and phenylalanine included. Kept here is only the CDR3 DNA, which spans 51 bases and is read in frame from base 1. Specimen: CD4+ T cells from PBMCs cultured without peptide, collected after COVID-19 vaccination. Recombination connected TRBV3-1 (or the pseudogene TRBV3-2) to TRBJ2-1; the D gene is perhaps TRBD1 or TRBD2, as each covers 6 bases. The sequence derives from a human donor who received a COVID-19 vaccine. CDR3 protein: CASSLPIKGGRYNEQFF. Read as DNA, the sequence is TGTGCCAGCAGCCTACCAATCAAGGGGGGAAGATACAATGAGCAGTTCTTC.